This TCR beta chain was profiled in a study of blood T cell repertoires in COVID-19. Study-level information: From the United States, Italy and Spain came samples of acute and convalescent COVID-19. T cells, B-cell-depleted T cells, or PBMCs provided the cDNA or gDNA that served as material.

A single count supports this clone. This CDR3 has 13 amino acids. Trimming removed 3 bases at V and 6 bases at J, with 12 bases between. From germline, CDR1 is DFQATT and CDR2 SNEGSKA (reference sequence). How the authors handled the data: Reference gene primer amplification gave nucleated cell count estimates. Using immunoSEQ multiplex PCR, the repertoire was profiled, and TCRdb retains in-frame clones only, with some absent. Clonal size and the V and J genes are those of that table, whereas D and trimming came from the DNA. The sample consists of around 140,000 clones, over 75% of them appearing once.

This receptor was identified in a human donor in a cohort sampled during active COVID-19. The sample was peripheral blood. The V call is TRBV20-1, the J call TRBJ2-1; D might be TRBD2 (5 bases). The CDR3 coding sequence is TGCAGTGCTAGTAGCCTAGCCGGCAATGAGCAGTTCTTC. Its protein is CSASSLAGNEQFF.